The subject of this entry is one TCR beta chain. What it binds is not known. Per the germline V gene, CDR1 is SGHTA and CDR2 is FQGNSA. The V gene end was trimmed by 5 bases and the J gene end by 10 bases; junction bases not matched to a gene: 16. The CDR3 length is 16 residues. The data are from a study of T cells after yellow fever vaccination. The overall study: With SMART-Seq v4 Ultra Low Input, the fractions containing low cell numbers were prepared.

TCRdb independently ran MiXCR on the 5' RACE reads; one entry per CDR3 protein. The table records 600,000 to 750,000 distinct CDR3 sequences, approximately 13% of them present only once. Study-wide points: Booster samples showed a return of most primary-vaccination clones (approximately 96% CD4, approximately 85% CD8).

The receptor's source is a man in his thirties or forties who received the YFV17D yellow fever vaccine. The chain uses TRBV7-2 and TRBJ2-1; TRBD2 aligns across 8 bases. Sequences were derived from PBMCs, sampled on the day of the yellow fever booster vaccination. In DNA, the CDR3 is TGTGCCAGCAGCACCCAAAGCGGCCTCGGCGGGGGGGAGCAGTTCTTC. Its translation: CASSTQSGLGGGEQFF.